This is a list of T cell receptor beta chains from one sample in a study of T cells in Graves' hyperthyroidism and ophthalmopathy. TCRdb re-analysed the multiplex PCR reads in MiXCR, keeping a single row per CDR3 protein. Of 650,000 to 800,000 distinct CDR3 sequences listed, nearly 45% are singletons. The source material was peripheral blood or thyroid tissue (not recorded which). The receptors were gathered from an adult man with Graves' disease, either hyperthyroidism or ophthalmopathy (not recorded which). CDR3s include the opening cysteine and the closing phenylalanine or tryptophan. A D gene is named only where the DNA matches it firmly. Where a row states a size, it is once, few, many or the class of an expanded clone; other rows omit it.

CDR3 protein: CSARDRHQRAHEQYF; CDR3 DNA: TGCAGTGCTAGAGATCGTCACCAGCGGGCCCACGAGCAGTACTTC; D gene: NA; clone size: NA; J gene: TRBJ2-7; V gene: TRBV20-1
CDR3 protein: CACNLRGQINYGYTF; CDR3 DNA: TGTGCCTGCAACCTACGGGGACAGATCAACTATGGCTACACCTTC; D gene: TRBD1; clone size: NA; J gene: TRBJ1-2; V gene: TRBV2
CDR3 protein: CASSAGAGQGYEQYF; CDR3 DNA: TGTGCCAGCTCAGCGGGAGCGGGACAAGGCTACGAGCAGTACTTC; D gene: TRBD2; clone size: NA; J gene: TRBJ2-7; V gene: TRBV10-3
CDR3 protein: CAISEGGAVGTEAFF; CDR3 DNA: TGTGCCATCAGTGAAGGGGGGGCGGTGGGCACTGAAGCTTTCTTT; D gene: NA; clone size: NA; J gene: TRBJ1-1; V gene: TRBV2
CDR3 protein: CASSAPGSSYNSPLHF; CDR3 DNA: TGTGCCAGCAGTGCGCCCGGTAGCTCCTATAATTCACCCCTCCACTTT; D gene: NA; clone size: NA; J gene: TRBJ1-6; V gene: TRBV25-1
CDR3 protein: CASSIEGAVNTEAFF; CDR3 DNA: TGTGCCAGTAGTATAGAGGGGGCAGTGAACACTGAAGCTTTCTTT; D gene: NA; clone size: NA; J gene: TRBJ1-1; V gene: TRBV19
CDR3 protein: CSVGGGQVYGYTF; CDR3 DNA: TGCAGCGTTGGAGGTGGCCAGGTCTATGGCTACACCTTC; D gene: NA; clone size: many; J gene: TRBJ1-2; V gene: TRBV29-1
CDR3 protein: CASSAYPRGNYGYTF; CDR3 DNA: TGTGCCAGCAGTGCGTATCCCAGGGGAAACTATGGCTACACCTTC; D gene: NA; clone size: NA; J gene: TRBJ1-2; V gene: TRBV2
CDR3 protein: CAATGGNSLNYGYTF; CDR3 DNA: TGTGCCGCTACAGGGGGCAATTCTCTAAACTATGGCTACACCTTC; D gene: TRBD1; clone size: many; J gene: TRBJ1-2; V gene: TRBV10-3
CDR3 protein: CASKSRGRYEQYF; CDR3 DNA: TGTGCCAGCAAAAGTAGGGGCCGTTACGAGCAGTACTTC; D gene: NA; clone size: NA; J gene: TRBJ2-7; V gene: TRBV6-5
CDR3 protein: CSVKTGGNTEAFF; CDR3 DNA: TGCAGCGTTAAGACAGGCGGGAACACTGAAGCTTTCTTT; D gene: NA; clone size: many; J gene: TRBJ1-1; V gene: TRBV29-1
CDR3 protein: CASSVGGGEEKLFF; CDR3 DNA: TGTGCCAGCAGCGTAGGAGGGGGCGAAGAAAAACTGTTTTTT; D gene: TRBD1; clone size: NA; J gene: TRBJ1-4; V gene: TRBV9
CDR3 protein: CNVGAGLAGHYEQYF; CDR3 DNA: TGCAACGTTGGCGCGGGACTAGCGGGTCACTACGAGCAGTACTTC; D gene: TRBD2; clone size: NA; J gene: TRBJ2-7; V gene: TRBV29-1
CDR3 protein: CASSLEGQGTLWETQYF; CDR3 DNA: TGTGCCAGCAGCTTAGAGGGACAGGGGACCTTGTGGGAGACCCAGTACTTC; D gene: TRBD1; clone size: NA; J gene: TRBJ2-5; V gene: TRBV7-9
CDR3 protein: CAISGLAGARETQYF; CDR3 DNA: TGTGCCATCAGTGGACTAGCGGGGGCCCGTGAGACCCAGTACTTC; D gene: TRBD2; clone size: NA; J gene: TRBJ2-5; V gene: TRBV10-3
CDR3 protein: CASSLAPVRRGVPYQETQYF; CDR3 DNA: TGTGCCAGCAGCTTAGCGCCAGTAAGGCGGGGGGTCCCGTACCAAGAGACCCAGTACTTC; D gene: TRBD2; clone size: NA; J gene: TRBJ2-5; V gene: TRBV7-2
CDR3 protein: CASSKGTANTEAFF; CDR3 DNA: TGTGCCAGCAGCAAAGGGACAGCGAACACTGAAGCTTTCTTT; D gene: TRBD1; clone size: many; J gene: TRBJ1-1; V gene: TRBV9
CDR3 protein: CSAKTSNQPQHF; CDR3 DNA: TGCAGTGCCAAGACTAGCAATCAGCCCCAGCATTTT; D gene: NA; clone size: NA; J gene: TRBJ1-5; V gene: TRBV20-1
CDR3 protein: CASSLPREANEKLFF; CDR3 DNA: TGCGCCAGCAGCTTGCCTAGGGAGGCTAATGAAAAACTGTTTTTT; D gene: NA; clone size: NA; J gene: TRBJ1-4; V gene: TRBV5-1
CDR3 protein: CSARKGATQPQHF; CDR3 DNA: TGCAGTGCTAGGAAGGGGGCCACTCAGCCCCAGCATTTT; D gene: TRBD1; clone size: few; J gene: TRBJ1-5; V gene: TRBV20-1
CDR3 protein: CASSYQGYRGNQPQHF; CDR3 DNA: TGTGCCAGCAGTTACCAGGGGTATAGGGGCAATCAGCCCCAGCATTTT; D gene: NA; clone size: NA; J gene: TRBJ1-5; V gene: TRBV2
CDR3 protein: CASSQDRAAGNTIYF; CDR3 DNA: TGTGCCAGCAGCCAAGATCGGGCAGCCGGAAACACCATATATTTT; D gene: NA; clone size: NA; J gene: TRBJ1-3; V gene: TRBV7-9
CDR3 protein: CASGRKDYTDTQYF; CDR3 DNA: TGTGCCAGCGGCCGCAAGGACTACACAGATACGCAGTATTTT; D gene: NA; clone size: NA; J gene: TRBJ2-3; V gene: TRBV6-9
CDR3 protein: CATGHGNTEAFF; CDR3 DNA: TGTGCCACCGGGCACGGGAACACTGAAGCTTTCTTT; D gene: NA; clone size: NA; J gene: TRBJ1-1; V gene: TRBV11-2
CDR3 protein: CASSRGGDTYEQYF; CDR3 DNA: TGTGCCAGCAGCCGGGGGGGCGATACCTACGAGCAGTACTTC; D gene: TRBD2; clone size: NA; J gene: TRBJ2-7; V gene: TRBV5-4
CDR3 protein: CASSISGLAGGRGTGELFF; CDR3 DNA: TGTGCCAGTAGTATATCTGGGCTAGCGGGAGGGCGTGGCACCGGGGAGCTGTTTTTT; D gene: TRBD2; clone size: NA; J gene: TRBJ2-2; V gene: TRBV19
CDR3 protein: CSARGGGRNKETQYF; CDR3 DNA: TGCAGTGCCCGCGGGGGCGGGAGGAACAAAGAGACCCAGTACTTC; D gene: TRBD2; clone size: NA; J gene: TRBJ2-5; V gene: TRBV20-1
CDR3 protein: CSAKDRWQDGYTF; CDR3 DNA: TGCAGTGCTAAGGACAGGTGGCAGGATGGCTACACCTTC; D gene: TRBD1; clone size: NA; J gene: TRBJ1-2; V gene: TRBV20-1